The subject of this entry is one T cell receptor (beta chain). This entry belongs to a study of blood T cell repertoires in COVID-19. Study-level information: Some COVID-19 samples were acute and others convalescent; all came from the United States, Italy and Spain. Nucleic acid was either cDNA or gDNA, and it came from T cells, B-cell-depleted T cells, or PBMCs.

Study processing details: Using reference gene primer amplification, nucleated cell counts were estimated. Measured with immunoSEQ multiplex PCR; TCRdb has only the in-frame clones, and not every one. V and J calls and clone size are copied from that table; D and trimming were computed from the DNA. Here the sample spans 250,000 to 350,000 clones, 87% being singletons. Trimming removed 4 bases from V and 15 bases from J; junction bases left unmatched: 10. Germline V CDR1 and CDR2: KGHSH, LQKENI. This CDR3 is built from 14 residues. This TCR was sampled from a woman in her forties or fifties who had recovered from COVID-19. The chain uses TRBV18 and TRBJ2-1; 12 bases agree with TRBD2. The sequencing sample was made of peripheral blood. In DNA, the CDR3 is TGTGCCAGCTCACGGCCTAGCGGGGGGGCGATTCCGTTCTTC. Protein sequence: CASSRPSGGAIPFF.